These 22 T cell receptor beta chains were all obtained from the same sample, sequenced in a study of low-dose radiotherapy and immunotherapy resistance in tumors (dated by TCRdb to between 2022 and 2023). First-strand cDNA was synthesized with Superscript III and a set of TRAV- and TRBV-specific primers, covering both TCRalpha and TCRbeta chains. An approximately 20-cycle PCR with Phusion amplified the TCRs, pairing a constant-region primer with the adapter that was attached to the V primers. TCRdb trimmed public reads at Q25 via fastp, called clones via MiXCR and kept in-frame beta chains. Rows with one shared CDR3 protein collapse into an entry with the most common genes and DNA. A total of approximately 11,000 distinct CDR3 sequences appear in this sample, about 54% of them only once. Around 7.4% of the sample lies in the top ten. The receptors stem from a human donor with advanced metastatic prostate, ovarian, gallbladder or colorectal cancer (not recorded which). This table probably holds off-target reads from a library built for another chain.

This chain uses TRBV7-4 with TRBJ2-1; 9 positions match TRBD2. The CDR3 is 13 amino acids. With V trimmed by 7 bases and J by 7 bases, 5 bases remained unmatched. CDR1 SGHVT and CDR2 SQSDAQ come from the germline V gene. The CDR3 DNA follows: TGTGCCAGCACCCTAGCGGGGCAGAATGAGCAGTTCTTC. Its translation is CASTLAGQNEQFF.

This chain joins TRBV6-8 and TRBJ1-4; maybe TRBD1 (5 bases). The ends were cut back, 8 bases at V and 0 bases at J, with 10 bases in the middle. The CDR3 runs 14 residues. The germline gives CDR1 MNHGY, CDR2 SAAAGT. This CDR3 reads CASARGTTNEKLFF. CDR3 nucleotide sequence: TGTGCCAGCGCTAGGGGAACAACTAATGAAAAACTGTTTTTT.

This clonotype was observed a single time. This chain uses TRBV3-1 with TRBJ2-7, with D tentatively TRBD1 or TRBD2 (7 bases each). The ends were cut back, 7 bases at V and 4 bases at J, with 20 bases in the middle. This CDR3 spans 15 amino acids. CDR1 LGHDT and CDR2 YNNKEL come from the germline V gene (reference sequence). The CDR3 DNA reads as TGTGCCAGCACCCCAGGGGGGAGCGGGACGTACGAGCAGTACTTC. Protein product: CASTPGGSGTYEQYF.

The chain carries TRBV12-3 or TRBV12-4 and TRBJ2-7; 8 bases agree with TRBD2. V gave up 5 bases and J gave up 2 bases; unmatched junction bases: 5. The length of the CDR3 is 14 residues. The DNA for the CDR3 is TGTGCCAGCAGTCCCAAAGCGGGAGCCTACGAGCAGTACTTC. As protein: CASSPKAGAYEQYF.

This clonotype was counted between two and nine times. The chain joins TRBV29-1 to TRBJ1-1, with 9 bases lining up with TRBD1. This CDR3 has 15 amino acids. Germline lookup yields CDR1 SQVTM and CDR2 ANQGSEA. V lost 6 bases to trimming and J lost 5 bases; unmatched junction nucleotides: 13. The CDR3 DNA reads as TGCAGCGTCAGAACCGGGACAGGGCGAAGTACTGAAGCTTTCTTT. Translation gives CSVRTGTGRSTEAFF.

The chain has TRBV19 and TRBJ2-2; 7 positions agree with TRBD1. In germline, CDR1 is LNHDA, CDR2 SQIVND (reference sequence). This CDR3 comprises 15 residues. The J segment lost 5 bases and the V segment lost 4 bases, leaving 7 bases of the junction unmatched. The CDR3 DNA sequence: TGTGCCAGTAGTAAAGGGGACAGAGGGACCGGGGAGCTGTTTTTT. It encodes CASSKGDRGTGELFF. The variable domain in full, with the rest retrieved from reference TRBV19 and TRBJ2-2, is DGGITQSPKYLFRKEGQNVTLSCEQNLNHDAMYWYRQDPGQGLRLIYYSQIVNDFQKGDIAEGYSVSREKKESFPLTVTSAQKNPTAFYLCASSKGDRGTGELFFGEGSRLTVL.

The V and J genes are TRBV7-6 and TRBJ2-2; 7 positions match TRBD1. Germline V gene data show CDR1 as SGHVS and CDR2 as FNYEAQ. CDR3 length equals 15 residues. V lost 3 bases and J lost 5; bases outside the gene matches: 6. This CDR3 reads CASSLETGSTGELFF. The CDR3 DNA is TGTGCCAGCAGCTTGGAGACAGGGAGTACCGGGGAGCTGTTTTTT.

The V and J genes are TRBV6-8 and TRBJ2-2; TRBD2 might be the D (5 bases). The CDR3 length is 15 residues. Germline CDR1 reads MNHGY; CDR2 reads SAAAGT. Trimming removed 2 bases from V and 7 bases from J, with 14 bases in between. The CDR3 loop is CASSYSWNGVGELFF. The CDR3 coding sequence is TGTGCCAGCAGTTACAGTTGGAACGGGGTCGGGGAGCTGTTTTTT.

The V and J genes are TRBV6-4 and TRBJ2-1; 8 nucleotides match TRBD1. The CDR3 runs 13 residues. Per germline, CDR1 MRHNA and CDR2 SNTAGT. V lost 4 bases and J lost 9; bases outside the gene matches: 5. The CDR3, as DNA: TGTGCCAGCAGTGCACTAACAGGGGGTGAGCAGTTCTTC. Protein sequence: CASSALTGGEQFF.

This rearrangement joins TRBV18 to TRBJ1-1; D unclear. Trimming left V 3 bases short and J 4 bases short, with 15 bases between. There are 15 residues in the CDR3. Germline V gene sequence: CDR1 KGHSH, CDR2 LQKENI. Here the CDR3 DNA reads TGTGCCAGCTCACCCTATTACTCCAGCGCCACTGAAGCTTTCTTT. It yields the protein CASSPYYSSATEAFF.

The genes are TRBV2 and TRBJ1-5; 9 bases agree with TRBD1. CDR1 is SNHLY and CDR2 is FYNNEI in the germline V gene. Losses at the gene ends were 5 bases for V and 5 bases for J; bases not matched to a gene: 7. The CDR3 is 15 amino acids. This CDR3 reads CASSRDRESYQPQHF. Written as DNA, the CDR3 is TGTGCCAGCAGTAGGGACAGGGAAAGTTATCAGCCCCAGCATTTT.

This clonotype appeared a single time. J is TRBJ2-7 and V is TRBV29-1; 7 positions agree with TRBD1. This CDR3 spans 13 amino acids. The trim removed 7 bases at V and 3 bases at J, leaving 9 bases unmatched. Germline lookup yields CDR1 SQVTM and CDR2 ANQGSEA. CDR3 protein: CSGQGEGGYEQYF. The DNA for the CDR3 is TGCAGCGGCCAGGGGGAAGGTGGCTACGAGCAGTACTTC.

This clonotype was detected a few times. Here the CDR3 reads CSVRGEQGWREAFF. CDR3 nucleotide sequence: TGCAGCGTGAGGGGTGAACAGGGTTGGAGGGAAGCTTTCTTT. This chain uses TRBV29-1 with TRBJ1-1, with D possibly TRBD1 on 6 matching bases. V was pared by 6 bases and J by 8 bases, with 22 bases between. The CDR3 covers 14 residues. Per the germline V gene, CDR1 is SQVTM and CDR2 is ANQGSEA.

This chain joins TRBV3-1 and TRBJ2-5; D gene uncertain. V dropped 1 base and J dropped 2 bases, with 8 bases sitting between them. The CDR3 has 14 residues. CDR1 and CDR2 from the germline V gene are LGHDT and YNNKEL (reference sequence). The CDR3 reads CASSQVLWQETQYF. The CDR3 nucleotides are TGTGCCAGCAGCCAAGTACTTTGGCAAGAGACCCAGTACTTC.

The V gene is TRBV28, the J gene TRBJ2-7, with 7 bases lining up with TRBD1. With 8 bases clipped from V and 12 bases from J, the junction kept 10 bases outside the gene matches. This CDR3 region has 11 residues. Germline assignment: CDR1 MDHEN and CDR2 SYDVKM. The CDR3 here is CASLDRADLYF. The CDR3 region has the DNA TGTGCCAGCCTCGACAGGGCGGATTTGTACTTC.

The chain recombines TRBV10-2 with TRBJ2-3; TRBD2 agrees at 7 bases. J was trimmed by 2 bases and V by 10 bases; bases with no gene match: 15. The CDR3 sequence is 16 residues long. CDR1 and CDR2 (germline): WSHSY, SAAADI. CDR3 region: CATGGGQKDSTDTQYF. CDR3 nucleotides: TGCGCCACGGGGGGAGGCCAGAAAGACTCCACAGATACGCAGTATTTT.

The chain combines TRBV5-1 with TRBJ1-4; no clear D gene. Germline V gene data show CDR1 as SGHRS and CDR2 as YFSETQ. Trimming took 3 bases from V and 8 from J, leaving 14 bases between them. The CDR3 runs to 14 residues. The CDR3 coding sequence is TGCGCCAGCAGCTGGGTCCCAACGGGGGAAAAACTGTTTTTT. Encoded protein: CASSWVPTGEKLFF.

The genes are TRBV2 and TRBJ1-5, with a weak D call TRBD1 (6 bases). The CDR3 is 15 amino acids. Deletions cut 1 base from V and 7 bases from J, with 14 bases between. The germline V gene encodes CDR1 SNHLY and CDR2 FYNNEI. CDR3 nucleotides: TGTGCCAGCAGTGAAGGGACAGCCCTCGGGCAGCCCCAGCATTTT. Its protein product is CASSEGTALGQPQHF.

This clonotype was detected a few times. This chain connects TRBV11-1 to TRBJ2-3; the D is unclear. The germline V and J ends were trimmed by 1 base and 4 bases, with 6 bases remaining between them. The CDR3 spans 13 residues. Germline CDR1 is SGHAT and CDR2 is FQDESV (reference sequence). The CDR3 DNA reads as TGTGCCAGCAGCTTAGGTTTTGCAGATACGCAGTATTTT. This sequence encodes CASSLGFADTQYF.

The chain couples TRBV7-9 to TRBJ1-1; tentatively, D is TRBD1 (6 bases). This CDR3 spans 14 amino acids. Trimming removed 7 bases at V and 3 bases at J, with 15 bases between. From germline, CDR1 is SEHNR and CDR2 FQNEAQ (reference sequence). CDR3 in amino acids: CASKLSGGHTEAFF. The CDR3 region has the DNA TGTGCCAGCAAGCTTAGTGGGGGCCACACTGAAGCTTTCTTT.

CDR3 sequence reads: CASSPDRASSYEQYF. The CDR3 DNA reads TGTGCCAGCTCGCCCGACAGGGCTAGCTCCTACGAGCAGTACTTC. The chain uses TRBV18 and TRBJ2-7, with 7 bases identical to TRBD1. The length of the CDR3 is 15 residues. Germline V CDR1 and CDR2: KGHSH, LQKENI. The junction had 8 bases not matched to a gene; V was cut back by 6 bases and J by 0 bases.

CDR3 DNA: TGCAGCGCCACGGGACAGGCCCCCTACGAGCAGTACTTC. Its translation is CSATGQAPYEQYF. The rearrangement uses TRBV29-1 and TRBJ2-7; TRBD1 matches at 8 bases. J was trimmed by 2 bases and V by 7 bases; bases with no gene match: 7. Looked up from germline, CDR1 is SQVTM and CDR2 is ANQGSEA. This CDR3 spans 13 amino acids.